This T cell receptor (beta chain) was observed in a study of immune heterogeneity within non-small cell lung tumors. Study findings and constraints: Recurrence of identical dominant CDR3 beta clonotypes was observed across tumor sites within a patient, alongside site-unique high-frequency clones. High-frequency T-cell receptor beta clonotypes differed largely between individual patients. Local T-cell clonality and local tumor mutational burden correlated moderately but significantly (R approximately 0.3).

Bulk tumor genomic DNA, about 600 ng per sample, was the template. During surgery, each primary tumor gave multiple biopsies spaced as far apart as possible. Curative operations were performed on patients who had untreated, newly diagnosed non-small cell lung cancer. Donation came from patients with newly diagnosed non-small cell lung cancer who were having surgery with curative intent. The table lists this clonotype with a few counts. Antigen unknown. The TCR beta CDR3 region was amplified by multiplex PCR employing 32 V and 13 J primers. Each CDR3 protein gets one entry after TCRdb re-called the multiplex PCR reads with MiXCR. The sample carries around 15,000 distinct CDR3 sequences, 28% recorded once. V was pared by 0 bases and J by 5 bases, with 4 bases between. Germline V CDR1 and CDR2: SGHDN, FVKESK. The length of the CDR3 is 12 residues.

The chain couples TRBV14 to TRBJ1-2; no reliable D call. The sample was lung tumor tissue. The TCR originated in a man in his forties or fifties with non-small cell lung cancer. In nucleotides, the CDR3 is TGTGCCAGCAGCCAAGACGGGTATGGCTACACCTTC. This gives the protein CASSQDGYGYTF.